This T cell receptor (beta chain) was profiled in a study of PD-1 blockade in classical Hodgkin lymphoma. The time point: cycle 4 day 1 (C4D1), after around six weeks of nivolumab. Autologous stem cell transplantation was followed by relapse in every patient, and brentuximab vedotin exposure varied. Purified CD4+ T cells were obtained from thawed PBMCs through magnetic negative selection. Sequencing was performed with immunoSEQ multiplex PCR; in TCRdb, only in-frame clones are kept and a portion is missing. The repertoire holds 25,000 to 35,000 clones, with 65% to 80% as singletons. Sequencing was performed on CD4+ T cells from blood, taken before the fourth cycle of nivolumab. This clonotype originated in a human donor with classical Hodgkin lymphoma.

CDR3 DNA: TGTGCCAGTAGTATAGTACTAGCGGGGGGGCAAGATACGCAGTATTTT. Translated: CASSIVLAGGQDTQYF. This chain connects TRBV19 to TRBJ2-3; 13 bases map to TRBD2. Germline CDR1 reads LNHDA; CDR2 reads SQIVND (reference sequence). J gave up 5 bases and V 1 base, and 3 bases lay outside the gene matches. This CDR3 has 16 residues.